Given below is one T cell receptor beta chain in context. Antigen unknown. This entry belongs to a study of T cell responses to AZD1222 COVID-19 vaccine. Study-level information: Second-dose intervals near 4 or 12 weeks were combined.

CDR1 KGHSH and CDR2 LQKENI come from the germline V gene. V was trimmed by 4 bases and J by 1 base, leaving 4 bases between them. The CDR3 has 13 residues. Notes on the study in general: Only a handful of AZD1222 recipients tested seropositive at baseline.

Sequenced by immunoSEQ multiplex PCR; TCRdb stores in-frame clones only, minus some. The sample includes approximately 130,000 clones, 93% of them seen just once. The receptor was isolated from an adult in good health. The rearrangement links TRBV18 to TRBJ2-2, with D uncertain. Sequenced material: peripheral blood, taken on day 0 of AZD1222 vaccination. The CDR3 loop is CASSRENTGELFF. The CDR3 DNA is TGTGCCAGCTCACGGGAGAACACCGGGGAGCTGTTTTTT.